A selection of T cell receptor beta chains follows, all from one sample in a study of T cells in Graves' hyperthyroidism and ophthalmopathy. TCRdb re-called the multiplex PCR reads with MiXCR, one entry per CDR3 protein. The sample carries 550,000 to 700,000 distinct CDR3 sequences, under 15% recorded once. The sample taken for sequencing was blood. The source is a woman aged 40 to 55 with Graves' ophthalmopathy. Each CDR3 is given with its conserved first and last residue. Each record gives: clone size, V gene, J gene, CDR3 length, D gene, CDR3 protein, CDR3 DNA. D genes are given only for firm matches. Not all rows give a size; the values are once, few, many and, for expanded clones, a class.

many	TRBV11-2	TRBJ1-1	16	NA	CASSLGGVSLNTEAFF	TGTGCCAGCAGCTTAGGTGGGGTCAGCTTGAACACTGAAGCTTTCTTT
many	TRBV28	TRBJ2-7	17	TRBD1	CASSLRSGTGSSYEQYF	TGTGCCAGCAGTTTGCGATCCGGGACAGGATCCTCCTACGAGCAGTACTTC
many	TRBV5-5	TRBJ2-2	15	NA	CASSSGPVLSRELFF	TGTGCCAGCAGCTCCGGACCGGTCCTAAGCAGGGAGCTGTTTTTT
many	TRBV2	TRBJ2-7	12	TRBD2	CASSGRLAGNYF	TGTGCCAGCAGTGGCCGGCTAGCGGGTAATTACTTC
many	TRBV6-1	TRBJ2-7	15	NA	CASNPYGHIYYEQYF	TGTGCCAGCAATCCCTACGGGCATATCTACTACGAGCAGTACTTC
NA	TRBV16	TRBJ1-1	14	NA	CASSQSDYQAEAFF	TGTGCCAGCAGCCAATCCGATTATCAGGCTGAAGCTTTCTTT
many	TRBV7-3	TRBJ2-7	13	NA	CASSTGYSSEQYF	TGTGCCAGCAGCACAGGGTACTCTTCCGAGCAGTACTTC
many	TRBV6-1	TRBJ2-2	14	TRBD2	CASTFSGSTGELFF	TGTGCCAGCACCTTTAGCGGGAGCACCGGGGAGCTGTTTTTT
NA	TRBV6-2/TRBV6-3	TRBJ2-7	15	NA	CASSPGGLHPYEQYF	TGTGCCAGCAGCCCCGGGGGCCTCCACCCCTACGAGCAGTACTTC
many	TRBV6-1	TRBJ2-7	14	TRBD1	CASRRGTGGYEQYF	TGTGCCAGTCGTCGGGGGACAGGGGGCTACGAGCAGTACTTC
many	TRBV24-1	TRBJ1-5	15	NA	CATSEGAGRNQPQHF	TGTGCCACCAGTGAGGGAGCAGGGCGTAATCAGCCCCAGCATTTT
few	TRBV9	TRBJ1-3	16	NA	CASSVFDASSGNTIYF	TGTGCCAGCAGCGTATTCGATGCTTCCTCTGGAAACACCATATATTTT
many	TRBV7-9	TRBJ2-5	16	TRBD1	CASRLSGTGVAETQYF	TGTGCCAGCAGACTATCTGGGACAGGGGTCGCGGAGACCCAGTACTTC
NA	TRBV28	TRBJ2-7	15	NA	CASSPRRQVVDEQYF	TGTGCCAGCAGTCCCCGAAGGCAGGTTGTCGACGAGCAGTACTTC
many	TRBV15	TRBJ1-1	15	NA	CATSRDTTWGAEAFF	TGTGCCACCAGCAGAGATACAACCTGGGGCGCTGAAGCTTTCTTT
NA	TRBV30	TRBJ1-1	14	NA	CAWSRGGSAEGAFF	TGTGCCTGGAGTAGAGGGGGGAGTGCCGAGGGAGCTTTCTTT